The 32 T cell receptor beta chains presented below share a single source sample, sequenced in a study of radiation and T cells in renal cell carcinoma. Time point reported: blood 2 weeks post-SBRT. Stated treatment: 15 Gy SBRT to primary tumor, nephrectomy 4 weeks later. Sequenced by immunoSEQ multiplex PCR; TCRdb stores in-frame clones only, minus some. The sample yields about 130,000 clones, 80% to 90% seen once. The material sequenced was blood, taken from a patient whose treatment included radiotherapy and nephrectomy. These receptors were collected from a woman in her sixties or seventies with renal cell carcinoma.

The chain carries TRBV19 and TRBJ2-2; weak D call: TRBD2 (5 bases). Germline V gives CDR1 LNHDA, CDR2 SQIVND (reference sequence). V was pared by 3 bases and J by 6 bases, with 14 bases between. The CDR3 has 15 amino acids. In DNA form, the CDR3 reads TGTGCCAGTAGTATGAGGCGAGGGCCACCCGGGGAGCTGTTTTTT. This codes for CASSMRRGPPGELFF.

This clone has a single count. The V gene is TRBV6-5, the J gene TRBJ2-7; 8 bases fit TRBD2. Trimming took 5 bases from V and 2 from J; bases not matched to a gene: 8. The length of the CDR3 is 15 residues. CDR1 and CDR2 from the germline V gene are MNHEY and SVGAGI. The CDR3 loop is CASSGFGGAPYEQYF. The CDR3 DNA reads as TGTGCCAGCAGTGGGTTCGGGGGGGCCCCCTACGAGCAGTACTTC.

The table lists this clone with a few counts. V and J are TRBV29-1 and TRBJ1-2; TRBD1 might be the D (6 bases). The CDR3 runs to 13 residues. V lost 5 bases, J lost 2 bases, and 12 bases lay in between. The germline gives CDR1 SQVTM, CDR2 ANQGSEA. This chain's CDR3 is CSVQDSTNYGYTF. CDR3 DNA sequence: TGCAGCGTTCAGGACAGTACCAACTATGGCTACACCTTC.

The chain carries TRBV7-3 and TRBJ1-1; D not certain. Germline V gives CDR1 SGHTA, CDR2 FQGTGA. The CDR3 runs 13 residues. Trimming removed 2 bases at V and 4 bases at J, with 8 bases between. CDR3 bases: TGTGCCAGCAGCTTAGGACGGACCACTGAAGCTTTCTTT. Its translation is CASSLGRTTEAFF. Looking up the rest from reference TRBV7-3 and TRBJ1-1 gives the full variable domain: GAGVSQTPSNKVTEKGKYVELRCDPISGHTALYWYRQSLGQGPEFLIYFQGTGAADDSGLPNDRFFAVRPEGSVSTLKIQRTERGDSAVYLCASSLGRTTEAFFGQGTRLTVV.

The rearrangement joins TRBV28 to TRBJ1-2; no firm D call. Germline CDR1 is MDHEN and CDR2 is SYDVKM. Trimming removed 3 bases from V and 4 bases from J, with 18 bases in between. The CDR3 covers 16 residues. The CDR3 coding sequence is TGTGCCAGCAGTTTCCCAACGGGGTTGGGCGGCTATGGCTACACCTTC. Translated, it gives CASSFPTGLGGYGYTF.

This clone was found a few times. The V and J genes are TRBV7-6 and TRBJ2-7; D possibly corresponds to TRBD1 (5 bases). Germline lookup yields CDR1 SGHVS and CDR2 FNYEAQ. The germline V and J ends were trimmed by 3 bases and 1 base, with 13 bases remaining between them. There are 15 residues in the CDR3. The CDR3 protein is CASSLRQQGSYEQYF. As DNA, the CDR3 is TGTGCCAGCAGCTTGAGACAGCAAGGGTCCTACGAGCAGTACTTC.

The chain uses TRBV4-2 and TRBJ2-7; TRBD2 is a possible D gene (5 bases). The V gene's germline CDR1 is LGHNA and CDR2 YNFKEQ. This CDR3 has 14 amino acids. V was pared by 5 bases and J by 0 bases, with 11 bases between. The CDR3, as DNA: TGTGCCAGCAGCTTTCGGGAAAACTCCTACGAGCAGTACTTC. Its protein is CASSFRENSYEQYF.

The chain has TRBV27 and TRBJ2-7, with 7 nucleotides matching TRBD2. With V trimmed by 5 bases and J by 4 bases, 14 bases remained unmatched. This CDR3 has 16 amino acids. Germline CDR1 reads MNHEY; CDR2 reads SMNVEV (reference sequence). The DNA of the CDR3 is TGTGCCAGCAGTCCTATAGTGGCTAGCGGAGTTTACGAGCAGTACTTC. Translating it yields CASSPIVASGVYEQYF.

The rearrangement joins TRBV7-2 to TRBJ2-7; 13 bases agree with TRBD2. This CDR3 comprises 15 residues. V shed 5 bases, J shed 3 bases, and the junction held 4 bases outside the gene matches. Germline CDR1 and CDR2: SGHTA and FQGNSA. CDR3 sequence (DNA): TGTGCCAGCAGCGGGACTAGCGGGATGGGCTACGAGCAGTACTTC. It encodes CASSGTSGMGYEQYF.

The chain uses TRBV27 and TRBJ1-2; the D is unclear. Germline values: CDR1 MNHEY, CDR2 SMNVEV (reference sequence). There are 15 residues in the CDR3. V lost 7 bases and J 4 bases, leaving 19 bases between the germline ends. The CDR3 loop reads CASKAHMEGSYGYTF. The CDR3 DNA sequence: TGTGCCAGCAAGGCCCACATGGAGGGATCCTATGGCTACACCTTC.

J is TRBJ2-2 and V is TRBV2, with D maybe TRBD1 (5 bases). V shed 5 bases and J shed 6 bases, with 13 bases lying between them. The CDR3 runs to 14 residues. Germline V lookup: CDR1 SNHLY, CDR2 FYNNEI. The CDR3 DNA is TGTGCCAGCAGTCGGCTCAGGGAAGCCGGGGAGCTGTTTTTT. Translating it yields CASSRLREAGELFF.

This clone was observed a few times. The CDR3 coding sequence is TGTGCCAGCAGTTTAAGTCTGGTGAACACTGAAGCTTTCTTT. Amino acids: CASSLSLVNTEAFF. This rearrangement joins TRBV27 to TRBJ1-1; D gene ambiguous. Deletions cut 2 bases from V and 0 bases from J, with 7 bases between. CDR3 length: 14 amino acids. Looked up from germline, CDR1 is MNHEY and CDR2 is SMNVEV (reference sequence).

This clone has just a few counts. As DNA, the CDR3 is TGTGCCAGCTCAAGTGTGGGGCCGACTGAAGCTTTCTTT. This encodes CASSSVGPTEAFF. This sequence joins TRBV6-5 and TRBJ1-1; D is possibly TRBD1 (5 bases). V gave up 8 bases and J gave up 5 bases, with 15 bases separating them. CDR1 is MNHEY and CDR2 is SVGAGI in the germline V gene. The CDR3 has 13 amino acids.

The CDR3 loop reads CASSVRLSGETQYF. The CDR3 DNA is TGTGCCAGCAGCGTAAGGTTATCGGGAGAGACCCAGTACTTC. The rearrangement links TRBV9 to TRBJ2-5; no clear D. The CDR3 runs 14 residues. Germline V gene sequence: CDR1 SGDLS, CDR2 YYNGEE. V dropped 1 base and J dropped 4 bases, with 11 bases sitting between them. The full variable domain, with the rest looked up from reference TRBV9 and TRBJ2-5, is DSGVTQTPKHLITATGQRVTLRCSPRSGDLSVYWYQQSLDQGLQFLIQYYNGEERAKGNILERFSAQQFPDLHSELNLSSLELGDSALYFCASSVRLSGETQYFGPGTRLLVL.

This clone was seen a single time. V and J are TRBV5-6 and TRBJ1-1, with TRBD1 as a possible D gene (5 bases). Germline V gene sequence: CDR1 SGHDT, CDR2 YYEEEE. The CDR3 covers 15 residues. With 3 bases removed from V and 3 bases from J, the gap between germline ends came to 15 bases. The DNA of the CDR3 is TGTGCCAGCAGCTCTGCCAGGGTGGGTGACACTGAAGCTTTCTTT. Translated: CASSSARVGDTEAFF.

The table lists this clone with a count of one. The chain links TRBV15 to TRBJ2-4; TRBD2 might be the D (6 bases). Trimming stripped 3 bases from V and 0 bases from J, with 9 bases between. This CDR3 is built from 15 residues. From germline, CDR1 is LNHNV and CDR2 YYDKDF (reference sequence). The CDR3 nucleotides are TGTGCCACCAGCAGGGGAGGCCTAGCCAAAAACATTCAGTACTTC. Its translation: CATSRGGLAKNIQYF.

This CDR3 is CASSYSGTHSRNYGYTF. The CDR3 DNA reads as TGCGCCAGCAGCTACAGCGGGACGCACAGCAGAAACTATGGCTACACCTTC. This chain uses TRBV5-1 with TRBJ1-2; D is perhaps TRBD1 (5 bases). Trimming stripped 3 bases from V and 2 bases from J, with 20 bases between. The CDR3 sequence is 17 residues long. Per germline, CDR1 SGHRS and CDR2 YFSETQ.

V and J are TRBV30 and TRBJ2-7; D not resolved. CDR3 length: 11 residues. The V gene's germline CDR1 is GTSNPN and CDR2 SVGIG (reference sequence). The chain's CDR3 is CAWSVEPHVEV. In nucleotides, the CDR3 is TGTGCCTGGAGTGTCGAACCCCATGTTGAGGTC.

This clone was seen more than once but under ten times. The chain combines TRBV11-1 with TRBJ2-1; D call uncertain. Germline V lookup: CDR1 SGHAT, CDR2 FQDESV (reference sequence). The CDR3 runs to 14 residues. Trimming left V 1 base short and J 6 bases short, with 10 bases between. CDR3 sequence (DNA): TGTGCCAGCAGCTTAGAGGTATATGGCAATGAGCAGTTCTTC. As protein: CASSLEVYGNEQFF.

This clone was seen only once. This chain links TRBV5-1 with TRBJ2-2; D is possibly TRBD1 or TRBD2 (6 bases each). Between the trimmed V and J ends, which lost 0 bases and 1 base, there was a span of 10 bases. This CDR3 is built from 16 residues. Germline CDR1 is SGHRS and CDR2 is YFSETQ. The CDR3 DNA is TGCGCCAGCAGCTTGGAGGGGGGCCTGAACACCGGGGAGCTGTTTTTT. This codes for CASSLEGGLNTGELFF.

The V gene is TRBV2, the J gene TRBJ1-2; D gene uncertain. Germline values: CDR1 SNHLY, CDR2 FYNNEI. Trimming took 3 bases from V and 7 from J, leaving 6 bases between them. The CDR3 has 11 residues. The CDR3 sequence is CASSEEVGYTF. DNA of the CDR3: TGTGCCAGCAGTGAGGAGGTTGGCTACACCTTC.

This clone came up once. This chain uses TRBV4-3 with TRBJ2-3; 8 bases fit TRBD2. This CDR3 has 15 amino acids. With 1 base clipped from V and 4 bases from J, the junction kept 4 bases outside the gene matches. Germline loops: CDR1 LGHNA, CDR2 YSLEER. The CDR3: CASSQGTSFSDTQYF. CDR3 bases: TGCGCCAGCAGCCAAGGGACTAGCTTCTCAGATACGCAGTATTTT.

The CDR3 spells CASSRGLAGNTGELFF. The CDR3 DNA sequence: TGTGCCAGCAGCAGGGGGCTAGCGGGTAACACCGGGGAGCTGTTTTTT. The genes are TRBV7-3 and TRBJ2-2, with a possible D match to TRBD2 (8 bases). V shed 5 bases and J shed 2 bases, with 15 bases lying between them. Germline V gives CDR1 SGHTA, CDR2 FQGTGA. The CDR3 loop spans 16 amino acids.

This clone was detected only a few times. Written as DNA, the CDR3 is TGTGCCAGCAGCTCAGAGGGACAGAGGGGCACAGATACGCAGTATTTT. It is translated as CASSSEGQRGTDTQYF. V and J are TRBV9 and TRBJ2-3, with 7 positions matching TRBD1. Germline CDR1 reads SGDLS; CDR2 reads YYNGEE. V lost 4 bases to trimming and J lost 1 base; unmatched junction nucleotides: 9. The CDR3 runs to 16 residues.

This chain uses TRBV5-4 with TRBJ1-1; no definite D call. V was cut by 6 bases and J by 1 base, with 10 bases left in between. CDR1 and CDR2 (germline): SGHNT, YYREEE (reference sequence). This CDR3 is 13 amino acids long. The CDR3 loop is CASTNPPNTEAFF. CDR3 DNA sequence: TGTGCCAGCACCAATCCCCCGAACACTGAAGCTTTCTTT.

The gene calls are TRBV18 and TRBJ2-1; D is perhaps TRBD2 (7 bases). The CDR3 sequence is 17 residues long. The germline gives CDR1 KGHSH, CDR2 LQKENI. Trimming removed 0 bases at V and 3 bases at J, with 15 bases between. CDR3 nucleotide sequence: TGTGCCAGCTCACCACCGCTCCAGCGGGACAACTACAATGAGCAGTTCTTC. Its protein is CASSPPLQRDNYNEQFF.

V and J are TRBV6-1 and TRBJ2-7, with D maybe TRBD2 (7 bases). Germline V gene data show CDR1 as MNHNS and CDR2 as SASEGT. This CDR3 is 15 amino acids long. The V end was cut by 1 base, the J end by 7 bases, with 17 bases between. The CDR3 DNA sequence: TGTGCCAGCAGTGAAGACAGGGAGGGGCGGTTGGAGCAGTACTTC. Translated: CASSEDREGRLEQYF.

This chain connects TRBV9 to TRBJ1-2, with 7 nucleotides matching TRBD1. The germline V gene has CDR1 SGDLS and CDR2 YYNGEE. J was trimmed by 0 bases and V by 3 bases; bases with no gene match: 2. The CDR3 contains 14 residues. CDR3 region: CASSAGQSNYGYTF. As DNA, the CDR3 is TGTGCCAGCAGCGCGGGACAGTCTAACTATGGCTACACCTTC.

The V call is TRBV19, the J call TRBJ1-2; 7 bases map to TRBD1. Germline trimming cut 7 bases from V and 2 bases from J; bases unmatched to any gene: 16. Looked up from germline, CDR1 is LNHDA and CDR2 is SQIVND (reference sequence). The CDR3 has 17 residues. As DNA, the CDR3 is TGTGCCAGTACTGACCGGGCCCCCAGGGGGACCAACTATGGCTACACCTTC. It specifies CASTDRAPRGTNYGYTF. Variable domain in full (rest from reference TRBV19 and TRBJ1-2): DGGITQSPKYLFRKEGQNVTLSCEQNLNHDAMYWYRQDPGQGLRLIYYSQIVNDFQKGDIAEGYSVSREKKESFPLTVTSAQKNPTAFYLCASTDRAPRGTNYGYTFGSGTRLTVV.

The genes are TRBV9 and TRBJ1-4; D call uncertain. The CDR3 consists of 16 residues. From germline, CDR1 is SGDLS and CDR2 YYNGEE. Between the trimmed V and J ends, which lost 4 bases and 8 bases, there was a span of 21 bases. CDR3 sequence (DNA): TGTGCCAGCAGCCCCCGGACGGTCCCCGGGGAGGAAAAACTGTTTTTT. This gives the protein CASSPRTVPGEEKLFF.

The chain couples TRBV9 to TRBJ2-2; the match to TRBD2 covers 13 bases. With V trimmed by 4 bases and J by 6 bases, 3 bases remained unmatched. The CDR3 loop spans 15 amino acids. CDR1 and CDR2 (germline): SGDLS, YYNGEE. The CDR3 spells CASSPGLAGSGELFF. In DNA form, the CDR3 reads TGTGCCAGCAGCCCGGGACTAGCGGGATCCGGGGAGCTGTTTTTT.

To note about this clone: Mismatch with germline at one junction end may stem from a read error. The chain uses TRBV6-1 and TRBJ1-2; D may be TRBD1 (6 bases). CDR3 length equals 14 residues. Germline assignment: CDR1 MNHNS and CDR2 SASEGT. The CDR3 region is CASSEGGQNYGYTF. As DNA, the CDR3 is TGTGCCAGCAGCGAAGGGGGGCAGAACTATGGCTACACCTTC.